The 23 T cell receptor beta chains below all came from one sample that was sequenced in a study of blood T cell repertoires in COVID-19. Clones were sequenced by immunoSEQ multiplex PCR, and TCRdb holds only the in-frame ones, with some missing. The sample contains more than 300,000 clones, roughly 90% of which appear only once. Sequencing was done on a sample of PBMCs or T cells enriched from blood (not recorded which). All receptors derive from a woman in her 30s who had recovered from COVID-19.

The chain recombines TRBV3-1 (or the pseudogene TRBV3-2) with TRBJ2-5; 11 bases are shared with TRBD1. Germline CDR1 LGHDT, CDR2 YNNKEL (reference sequence). CDR3 size: 15 residues. With V trimmed by 4 bases and J by 4 bases, 5 bases remained unmatched. The CDR3 here is CASSLRTGGVETQYF. DNA for the CDR3: TGTGCCAGCAGCCTTCGGACAGGGGGCGTAGAGACCCAGTACTTC.

V and J are TRBV6-5 and TRBJ1-6; TRBD1 is a possible D gene (6 bases). With 6 bases removed from V and 13 bases from J, the gap between germline ends came to 19 bases. Per germline, CDR1 MNHEY and CDR2 SVGAGI. The CDR3 sequence is 14 residues long. In DNA form, the CDR3 reads TGTGCCAGCAGCCCCAACGGCAGGGGATATCCCCTCCACTTT. Translation: CASSPNGRGYPLHF.

The chain uses TRBV6-6 and TRBJ2-7; 7 positions agree with TRBD1. Per germline, CDR1 MNHNY and CDR2 SVGAGI (reference sequence). V dropped 0 bases and J dropped 4; count of bases not matched to a gene: 9. The CDR3 contains 16 residues. CDR3 in amino acids: CASSYSSGGNRYEQYF. Here the CDR3 DNA reads TGTGCCAGCAGTTACTCGTCAGGGGGTAATCGGTACGAGCAGTACTTC.

This clone was seen a single time. This rearrangement joins TRBV3-1 (or the pseudogene TRBV3-2) to TRBJ1-1; 7 bases are a match to TRBD1. The ends lost 2 bases at V and 7 bases at J; junction bases unmatched: 10. The CDR3 is 15 residues long. Germline loops: CDR1 LGHDT, CDR2 YNNKEL (reference sequence). The CDR3 loop reads CASSQKSTGASEAFF. In DNA, the CDR3 is TGTGCCAGCAGCCAAAAGAGCACAGGGGCTAGTGAAGCTTTCTTT.

The V call is TRBV9, the J call TRBJ2-1; 10 positions match TRBD2. J lost 3 bases, V lost 0 bases, and 3 bases had no gene match. The germline gives CDR1 SGDLS, CDR2 YYNGEE. This CDR3 region has 16 residues. CDR3 sequence reads: CASSVAASGGYNEQFF. The CDR3 DNA sequence: TGTGCCAGCAGCGTAGCGGCTAGCGGGGGCTACAATGAGCAGTTCTTC.

The rearrangement uses TRBV20-1 and TRBJ1-1; D not resolved. Germline V gives CDR1 DFQATT, CDR2 SNEGSKA (reference sequence). V was pared by 8 bases and J by 7 bases, with 11 bases between. The CDR3 loop spans 10 amino acids. In DNA, the CDR3 is TGCAGTATCCCGTGGAGTGAAGCTTTCTTT. This sequence encodes CSIPWSEAFF.

The chain uses TRBV6-2 or TRBV6-3 and TRBJ1-2; TRBD1 matches 9 bases. The junction had 13 bases not matched to a gene; V was cut back by 6 bases and J by 8 bases. The CDR3 loop spans 15 amino acids. Germline assignment: CDR1 MNHEY and CDR2 SVGEGT. The CDR3 DNA reads TGTGCCAGCAGCTCCCCTGGACAGGGGATTGGCGGCTACACCTTC. It specifies CASSSPGQGIGGYTF.

The chain is built from TRBV12-3 or TRBV12-4 and TRBJ1-2; 7 positions match TRBD1. The CDR3 runs 13 residues. With 2 bases clipped from V and 8 bases from J, the junction kept 5 bases outside the gene matches. This chain's CDR3 is CASSLRQGNGYTF. The CDR3 DNA is TGTGCCAGCAGTTTAAGACAGGGAAACGGCTACACCTTC.

The rearrangement uses TRBV11-2 and TRBJ2-5; 8 bases align to TRBD2. Germline V gives CDR1 SGHAT, CDR2 FQNNGV. With 1 base clipped from V and 5 bases from J, the junction kept 9 bases outside the gene matches. This CDR3 comprises 16 residues. CDR3 sequence reads: CASSLAPSGLAETQYF. CDR3 DNA: TGTGCCAGCAGCTTAGCTCCTAGCGGGTTGGCGGAGACCCAGTACTTC.

For the CDR3, the DNA is TGTGCCAGTCGGGACACATGGACTAGCGGCTTGTCCTACGAGCAGTACTTC. This codes for CASRDTWTSGLSYEQYF. This sequence joins TRBV19 and TRBJ2-7, with 10 bases matching TRBD2. Germline V gene sequence: CDR1 LNHDA, CDR2 SQIVND (reference sequence). V shed 8 bases, J shed 1 base, and the junction held 14 bases outside the gene matches. The CDR3 consists of 17 residues. Complete variable domain (other parts from reference TRBV19 and TRBJ2-7): DGGITQSPKYLFRKEGQNVTLSCEQNLNHDAMYWYRQDPGQGLRLIYYSQIVNDFQKGDIAEGYSVSREKKESFPLTVTSAQKNPTAFYLCASRDTWTSGLSYEQYFGPGTRLTVT.

The genes are TRBV9 and TRBJ2-5; 14 positions match TRBD2. The CDR3 extends over 16 amino acids. V shed 5 bases, J shed 7 bases, and the junction held 10 bases outside the gene matches. Per the germline V gene, CDR1 is SGDLS and CDR2 is YYNGEE. CDR3 sequence: CASRGPGLAGEGTQYF. Here the CDR3 DNA reads TGTGCCAGCAGAGGTCCGGGACTAGCGGGAGAGGGGACCCAGTACTTC.

V usage is TRBV7-9 and J usage is TRBJ1-6; TRBD1 is a possible D gene (6 bases). This CDR3 comprises 14 residues. V was pared by 11 bases and J by 5 bases, with 16 bases between. Germline CDR1 reads SEHNR; CDR2 reads FQNEAQ (reference sequence). Here the CDR3 reads CAPSRGRDNSPLHF. The CDR3 DNA follows: TGTGCCCCCTCCAGGGGCCGGGATAATTCACCCCTCCACTTT.

V gene TRBV7-6 combines with J gene TRBJ2-7; no definite D call. This CDR3 contains 13 residues. Germline V gene lookup returns CDR1 SGHVS and CDR2 FNYEAQ. V was clipped by 5 bases and J by 3 bases, with 11 bases between them. CDR3 nucleotides: TGTGCCAGCAGCCCGTACTTTCTCTACGAGCAGTACTTC. This sequence encodes CASSPYFLYEQYF.

This clone was detected only a few times. This chain joins TRBV18 and TRBJ2-7, with 8 bases identical to TRBD1. In germline, CDR1 is KGHSH, CDR2 LQKENI. Losses at the gene ends were 2 bases for V and 3 bases for J; bases not matched to a gene: 9. This CDR3 comprises 16 residues. The CDR3 reads CASSPETRDRIYEQYF. The CDR3 DNA sequence: TGTGCCAGCTCACCAGAGACCCGGGACAGGATCTACGAGCAGTACTTC.

The chain's CDR3 is CATSDTSGAGGNEQFF. The CDR3, as DNA: TGTGCCACCAGTGATACTAGCGGGGCCGGAGGCAATGAGCAGTTCTTC. The genes are TRBV24-1 and TRBJ2-1; the match to TRBD2 covers 10 bases. After removal of 3 bases from V and 6 bases from J, the junction contained 7 bases not matched to a gene. Germline lookup yields CDR1 KGHDR and CDR2 SFDVKD. This CDR3 is built from 16 residues.

The chain links TRBV7-6 to TRBJ2-7; 7 nucleotides agree with TRBD2. J lost 4 bases, V lost 6 bases, and 9 bases had no gene match. Germline-derived CDR1 and CDR2 are SGHVS and FNYEAQ. This CDR3 is built from 14 residues. Here the CDR3 DNA reads TGTGCCAGCAGTTGGGGGGAGGGAGGGTACGAGCAGTACTTC. It codes for CASSWGEGGYEQYF.

The chain joins TRBV4-2 to TRBJ2-7, with 14 positions matching TRBD2. In germline, CDR1 is LGHNA, CDR2 YNFKEQ. V dropped 4 bases and J dropped 0; count of bases not matched to a gene: 8. The CDR3 spans 18 residues. The CDR3 reads CASSPRLAGGALSYEQYF. The CDR3 DNA reads as TGTGCCAGCAGCCCCCGACTAGCGGGAGGGGCACTCTCCTACGAGCAGTACTTC.

This clone appeared a few times. The chain couples TRBV7-2 to TRBJ1-2, with 9 bases matching TRBD1. J lost 9 bases, V lost 3 bases, and 11 bases had no gene match. CDR3 length equals 15 residues. CDR1 is SGHTA, CDR2 FQGNSA, per germline. The CDR3 DNA reads as TGTGCCAGCAGCTTGACAGGGGGGGTAGGTGGAAGCTACACCTTC. Amino acid sequence: CASSLTGGVGGSYTF.

J is TRBJ1-5 and V is TRBV5-1; D call uncertain. V lost 2 bases and J 5 bases, leaving 8 bases between the germline ends. The CDR3 is 13 residues long. Germline lookup yields CDR1 SGHRS and CDR2 YFSETQ. The DNA for the CDR3 is TGCGCCAGCAGCTTCGGCAGCGATCAGCCCCAGCATTTT. This encodes CASSFGSDQPQHF.

This sequence joins TRBV6-5 and TRBJ2-7; TRBD1 might be the D (6 bases). The CDR3 spans 13 residues. CDR1 and CDR2 from the germline V gene are MNHEY and SVGAGI. Trimming left V 2 bases short and J 8 bases short, with 13 bases between. The DNA for the CDR3 is TGTGCCAGCAGTTACAGGGGGACGGGGCAGCAGTACTTC. This encodes CASSYRGTGQQYF.

The chain is built from TRBV27 and TRBJ2-1, with TRBD2 identical over 9 bases. This CDR3 has 15 amino acids. Looked up from germline, CDR1 is MNHEY and CDR2 is SMNVEV (reference sequence). The trim removed 2 bases at V and 7 bases at J, leaving 6 bases unmatched. In nucleotides, the CDR3 is TGTGCCAGCAGTTTAGCGGGAGGGTGGGGTAATGAGCAGTTCTTC. Amino acid sequence: CASSLAGGWGNEQFF.

This clone was detected only once. The J gene is TRBJ1-6, the V gene TRBV11-2; D may be TRBD1 (6 bases). The CDR3 has 15 amino acids. V lost 2 bases, J lost 7 bases, and 12 bases lay in between. Germline CDR1 is SGHAT and CDR2 is FQNNGV. The CDR3 DNA is TGTGCCAGCAGCTTACAGGGGATGGTCAATTCACCCCTCCACTTT. This gives the protein CASSLQGMVNSPLHF.

The chain is built from TRBV4-2 and TRBJ2-3, with D perhaps matching TRBD2 (6 bases). CDR3 size: 18 residues. Germline CDR1 reads LGHNA; CDR2 reads YNFKEQ. V was trimmed by 1 base and J by 0 bases, leaving 17 bases between them. The CDR3 nucleotides are TGTGCCAGCAGCCAAGGAGGGACGACTAGATGGAGCACAGATACGCAGTATTTT. Its protein is CASSQGGTTRWSTDTQYF.